A single count supports the clone carrying this TCR beta chain. What it binds is unknown. The sample is drawn from a study of siplizumab effects on memory and regulatory T cells. Generated by immunoSEQ multiplex PCR, the TCRdb table keeps only in-frame clones and is missing some. The table shows about 40,000 clones, with 89% occurring only once. Findings and caveats of the study: Proliferating clones, CD4+ or CD8+, lacked an assignable naive or memory phenotype in roughly 80-97% of cases.

The receptor was isolated from a human donor in good health. Sequenced input: naive CD4+ T cells sorted from blood.

CDR3 residues: CASRGTGAATEAFF. The CDR3 DNA sequence: TGTGCCAGCAGGGGGACAGGGGCAGCGACTGAAGCTTTCTTT. This chain connects TRBV2 to TRBJ1-1; 10 bases map to TRBD1. This CDR3 is 14 amino acids long. Losses at the gene ends were 6 bases for V and 5 bases for J; bases not matched to a gene: 6. CDR1 and CDR2 (germline): SNHLY, FYNNEI.